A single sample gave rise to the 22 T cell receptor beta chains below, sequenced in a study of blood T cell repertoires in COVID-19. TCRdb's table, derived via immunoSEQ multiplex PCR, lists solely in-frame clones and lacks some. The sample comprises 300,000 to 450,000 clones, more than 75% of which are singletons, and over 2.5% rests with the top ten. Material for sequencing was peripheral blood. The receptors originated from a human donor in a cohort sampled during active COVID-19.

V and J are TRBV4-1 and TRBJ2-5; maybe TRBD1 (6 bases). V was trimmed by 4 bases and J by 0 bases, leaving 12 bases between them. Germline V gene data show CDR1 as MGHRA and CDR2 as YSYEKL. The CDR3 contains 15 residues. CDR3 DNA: TGCGCCAGCAGCCCCCTGGGGGCTAACCAAGAGACCCAGTACTTC. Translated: CASSPLGANQETQYF.

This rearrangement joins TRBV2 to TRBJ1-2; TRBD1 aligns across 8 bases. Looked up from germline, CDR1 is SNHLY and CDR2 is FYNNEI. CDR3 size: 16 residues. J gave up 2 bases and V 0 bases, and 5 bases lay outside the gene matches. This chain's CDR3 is CASSEAGRGLNYGYTF. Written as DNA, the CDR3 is TGTGCCAGCAGTGAAGCGGGCAGGGGGCTAAACTATGGCTACACCTTC.

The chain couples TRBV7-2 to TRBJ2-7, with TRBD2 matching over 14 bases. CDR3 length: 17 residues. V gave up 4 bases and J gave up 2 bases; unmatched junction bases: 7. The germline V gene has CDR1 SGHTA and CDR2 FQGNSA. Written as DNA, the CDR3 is TGTGCCAGCAGCTATACCGGGACTAGCGGGAGTCCCTACGAGCAGTACTTC. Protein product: CASSYTGTSGSPYEQYF.

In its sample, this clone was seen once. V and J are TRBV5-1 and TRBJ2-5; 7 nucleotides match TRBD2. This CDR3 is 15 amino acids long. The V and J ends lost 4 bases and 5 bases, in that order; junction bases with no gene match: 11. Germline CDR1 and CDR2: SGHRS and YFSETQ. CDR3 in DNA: TGCGCCAGCAGCGCGACTAGCTCCATCCTGGAGACCCAGTACTTC. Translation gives CASSATSSILETQYF. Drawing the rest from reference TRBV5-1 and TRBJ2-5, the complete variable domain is KAGVTQTPRYLIKTRGQQVTLSCSPISGHRSVSWYQQTPGQGLQFLFEYFSETQRNKGNFPGRFSGRQFSNSRSEMNVSTLELGDSALYLCASSATSSILETQYFGPGTRLLVL.

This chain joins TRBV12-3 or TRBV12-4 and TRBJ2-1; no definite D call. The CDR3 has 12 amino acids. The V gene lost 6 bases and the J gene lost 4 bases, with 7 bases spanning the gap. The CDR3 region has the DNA TGTGCCAGCAGGAGGTGGTACAATGAGCAGTTCTTC. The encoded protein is CASRRWYNEQFF.

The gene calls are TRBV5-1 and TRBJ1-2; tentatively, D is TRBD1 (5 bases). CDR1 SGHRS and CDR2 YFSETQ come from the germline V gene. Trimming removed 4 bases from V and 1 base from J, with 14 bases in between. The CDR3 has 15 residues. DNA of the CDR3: TGCGCCAGCAGCCCCCAGGGATCCCGTAACTATGGCTACACCTTC. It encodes CASSPQGSRNYGYTF.

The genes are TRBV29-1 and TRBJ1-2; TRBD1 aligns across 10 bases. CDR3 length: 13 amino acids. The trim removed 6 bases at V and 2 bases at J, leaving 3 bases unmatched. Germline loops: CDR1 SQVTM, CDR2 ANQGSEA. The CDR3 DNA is TGCAGCGTGAGGACAGGGGGGAACTATGGCTACACCTTC. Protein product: CSVRTGGNYGYTF.

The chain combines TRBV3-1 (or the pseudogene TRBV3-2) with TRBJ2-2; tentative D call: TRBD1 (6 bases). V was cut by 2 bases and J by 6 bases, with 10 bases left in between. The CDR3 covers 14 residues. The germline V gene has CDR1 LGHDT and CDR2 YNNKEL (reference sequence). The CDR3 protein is CASSQSGVAGELFF. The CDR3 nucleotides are TGTGCCAGCAGCCAATCAGGGGTCGCCGGGGAGCTGTTTTTT.

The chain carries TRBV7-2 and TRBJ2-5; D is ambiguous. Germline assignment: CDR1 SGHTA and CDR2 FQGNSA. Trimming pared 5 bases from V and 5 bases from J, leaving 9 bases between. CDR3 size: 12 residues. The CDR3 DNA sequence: TGTGCCAGCAGCACCCAGCGTGAGACCCAGTACTTC. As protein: CASSTQRETQYF.

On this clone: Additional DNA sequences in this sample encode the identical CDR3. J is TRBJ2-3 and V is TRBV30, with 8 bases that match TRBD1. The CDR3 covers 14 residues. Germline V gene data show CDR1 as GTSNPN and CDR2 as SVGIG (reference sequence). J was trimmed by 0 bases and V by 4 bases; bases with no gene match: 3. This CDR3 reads CAWKQGVSTDTQYF. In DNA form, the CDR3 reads TGTGCCTGGAAACAGGGGGTTAGCACAGATACGCAGTATTTT.

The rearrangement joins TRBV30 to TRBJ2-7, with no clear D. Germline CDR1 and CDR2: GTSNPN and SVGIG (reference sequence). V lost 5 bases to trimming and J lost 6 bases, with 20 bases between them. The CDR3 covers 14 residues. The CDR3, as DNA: TGTGCCTGGGTCGACTCCCCCGGTCGAGGCGAGCAGTACTTC. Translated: CAWVDSPGRGEQYF.

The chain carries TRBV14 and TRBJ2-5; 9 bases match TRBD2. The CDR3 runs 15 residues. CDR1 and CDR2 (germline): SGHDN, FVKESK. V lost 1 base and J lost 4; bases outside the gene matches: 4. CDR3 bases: TGTGCCAGCAGCCAAGGGACTAGCGTACGAGAGACCCAGTACTTC. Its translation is CASSQGTSVRETQYF.

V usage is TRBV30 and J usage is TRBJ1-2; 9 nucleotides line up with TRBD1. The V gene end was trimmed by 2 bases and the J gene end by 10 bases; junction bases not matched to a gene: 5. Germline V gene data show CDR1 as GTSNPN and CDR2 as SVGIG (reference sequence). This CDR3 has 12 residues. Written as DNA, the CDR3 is TGTGCCTGGAGTCCCGGACAGGGGACCTACACCTTC. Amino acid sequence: CAWSPGQGTYTF.

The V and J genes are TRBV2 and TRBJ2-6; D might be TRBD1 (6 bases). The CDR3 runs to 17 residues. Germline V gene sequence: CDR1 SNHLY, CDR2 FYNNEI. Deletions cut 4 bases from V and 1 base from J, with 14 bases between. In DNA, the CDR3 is TGTGCCAGCAGTGTCCTTGCTCAGGGGTCTGGGGCCAACGTCCTGACTTTC. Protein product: CASSVLAQGSGANVLTF.

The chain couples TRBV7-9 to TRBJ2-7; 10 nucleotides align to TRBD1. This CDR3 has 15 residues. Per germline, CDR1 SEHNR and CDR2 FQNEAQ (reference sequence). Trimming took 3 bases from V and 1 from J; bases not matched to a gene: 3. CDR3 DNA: TGTGCCAGCAGCTTCCCGGGACAGGGGTCCTACGAGCAGTACTTC. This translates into CASSFPGQGSYEQYF.

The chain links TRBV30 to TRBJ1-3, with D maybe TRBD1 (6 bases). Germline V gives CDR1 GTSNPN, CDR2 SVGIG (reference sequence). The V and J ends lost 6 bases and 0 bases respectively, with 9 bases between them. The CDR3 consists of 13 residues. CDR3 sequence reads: CACPGVSGNTIYF. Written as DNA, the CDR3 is TGTGCCTGTCCAGGGGTCTCTGGAAACACCATATATTTT.

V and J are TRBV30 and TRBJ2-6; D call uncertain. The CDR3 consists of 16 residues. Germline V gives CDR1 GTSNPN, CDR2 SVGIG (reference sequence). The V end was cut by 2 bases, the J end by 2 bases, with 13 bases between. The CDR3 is CAWSSARWAGANVLTF. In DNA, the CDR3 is TGTGCCTGGAGTAGCGCCCGGTGGGCTGGGGCCAACGTCCTGACTTTC.

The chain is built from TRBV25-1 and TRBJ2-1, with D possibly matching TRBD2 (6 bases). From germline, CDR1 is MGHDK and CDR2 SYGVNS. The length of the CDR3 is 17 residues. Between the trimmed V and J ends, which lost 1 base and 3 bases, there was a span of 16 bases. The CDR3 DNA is TGTGCCAGCAGTGAATCCAAACTAGCTACGGACTACAATGAGCAGTTCTTC. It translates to CASSESKLATDYNEQFF.

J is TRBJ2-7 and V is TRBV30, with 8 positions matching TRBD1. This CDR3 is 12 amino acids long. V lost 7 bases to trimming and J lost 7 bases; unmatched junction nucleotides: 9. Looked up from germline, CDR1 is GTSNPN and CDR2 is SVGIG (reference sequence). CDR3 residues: CAYGQGFKEQYF. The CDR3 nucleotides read TGTGCCTACGGACAGGGTTTCAAAGAGCAGTACTTC.

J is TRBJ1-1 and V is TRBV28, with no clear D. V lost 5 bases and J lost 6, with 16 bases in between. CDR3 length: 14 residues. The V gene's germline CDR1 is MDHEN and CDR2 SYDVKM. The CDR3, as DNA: TGTGCCAGCAGTCCTGAACTGGGCTATGCTGAAGCTTTCTTT. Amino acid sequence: CASSPELGYAEAFF.

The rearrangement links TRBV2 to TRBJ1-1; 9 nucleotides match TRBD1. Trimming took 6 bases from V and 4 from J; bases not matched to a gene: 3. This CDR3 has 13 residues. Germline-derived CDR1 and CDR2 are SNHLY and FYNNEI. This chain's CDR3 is CASSGQGSTEAFF. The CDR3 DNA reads TGTGCCAGCAGCGGACAGGGGTCCACTGAAGCTTTCTTT.

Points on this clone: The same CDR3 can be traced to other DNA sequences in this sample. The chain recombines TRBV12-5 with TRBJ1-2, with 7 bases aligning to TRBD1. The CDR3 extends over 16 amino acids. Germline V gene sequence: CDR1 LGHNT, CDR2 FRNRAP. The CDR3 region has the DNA TGTGCCGGTAATCACCGGGACAGATCTATTCGATATGGCTACACCTTC. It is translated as CAGNHRDRSIRYGYTF.